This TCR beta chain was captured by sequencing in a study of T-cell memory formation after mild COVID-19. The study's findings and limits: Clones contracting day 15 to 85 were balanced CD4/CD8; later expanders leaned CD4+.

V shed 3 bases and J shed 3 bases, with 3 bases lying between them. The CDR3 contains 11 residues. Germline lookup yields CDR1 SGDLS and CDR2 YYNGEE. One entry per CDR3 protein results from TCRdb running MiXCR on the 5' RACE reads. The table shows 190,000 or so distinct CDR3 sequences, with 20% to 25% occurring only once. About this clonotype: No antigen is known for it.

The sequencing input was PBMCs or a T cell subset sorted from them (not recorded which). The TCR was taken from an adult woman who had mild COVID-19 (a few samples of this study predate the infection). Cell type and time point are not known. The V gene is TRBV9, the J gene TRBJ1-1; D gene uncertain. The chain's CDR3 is CASSGDTEAFF. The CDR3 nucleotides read TGTGCCAGCAGCGGAGACACTGAAGCTTTCTTT.